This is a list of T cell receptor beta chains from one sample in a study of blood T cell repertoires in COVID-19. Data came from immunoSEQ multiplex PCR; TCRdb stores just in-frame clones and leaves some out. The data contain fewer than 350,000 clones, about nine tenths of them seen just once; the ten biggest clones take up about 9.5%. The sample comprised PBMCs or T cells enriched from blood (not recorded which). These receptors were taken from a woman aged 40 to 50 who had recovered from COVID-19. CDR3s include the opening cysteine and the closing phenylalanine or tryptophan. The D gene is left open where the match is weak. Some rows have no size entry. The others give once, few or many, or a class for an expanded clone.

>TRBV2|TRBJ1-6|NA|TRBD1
TGTGCCAGCAGTAGGGACAGGGGTAATTCACCCCTCCACTTT
CASSRDRGNSPLHF
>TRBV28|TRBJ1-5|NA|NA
TGTGCCAGCAGGCCTGGGGGAGGGCTAAATCAGCCCCAGCATTTT
CASRPGGGLNQPQHF
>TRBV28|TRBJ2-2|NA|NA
TGTGCCAGCATTCGGCCCCCGGGCACCGGGGAGCTGTTTTTT
CASIRPPGTGELFF
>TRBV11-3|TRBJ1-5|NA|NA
TGTGCCAGCAGCTTACTAGGGGGTCATCAGCCCCAGCATTTT
CASSLLGGHQPQHF
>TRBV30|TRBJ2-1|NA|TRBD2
TGTGCCTGGAGTGCCCTAGCGGGAGCCCTGAATGAGCAGTTCTTC
CAWSALAGALNEQFF
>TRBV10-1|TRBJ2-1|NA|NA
TGCGCCAGCAGTGAGTCAGGGGGCAATGAGCAGTTCTTC
CASSESGGNEQFF
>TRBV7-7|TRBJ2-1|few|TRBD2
TGTGCTAGCAGCCGTGGGGGGGTCAGCTACAATGAGCAGTTCTTC
CASSRGGVSYNEQFF
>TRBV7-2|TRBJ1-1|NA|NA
TGTGCCAGCAGCTTAGTAAGTTCCGGGACTGAAGCTTTCTTT
CASSLVSSGTEAFF
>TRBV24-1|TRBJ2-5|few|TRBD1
TGTGCCACCAGTGCCCCAGACAGGGGGCGCCCCGGGACCCAGTACTTC
CATSAPDRGRPGTQYF
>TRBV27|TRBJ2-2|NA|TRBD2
TGTGCCAGCAGTGCACCCACTAGCGGGGGGAGCACCGGGGAGCTGTTTTTT
CASSAPTSGGSTGELFF
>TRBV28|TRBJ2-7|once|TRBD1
TGTGCCAGCAGTCCTCCGGGGACAGGGTACGAGCAGTACTTC
CASSPPGTGYEQYF
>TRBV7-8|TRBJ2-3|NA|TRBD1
TGTGCCAGCAGCAGACAGGGGCCGGATACGCAGTATTTT
CASSRQGPDTQYF
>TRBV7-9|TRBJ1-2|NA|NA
TGTGCCAGCAGCCCGGGGGACTATGGCTACACCTTC
CASSPGDYGYTF
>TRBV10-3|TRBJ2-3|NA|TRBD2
TGTGCCATCAGTGAGTCGGGGCGGGGGGGCACAGATACGCAGTATTTT
CAISESGRGGTDTQYF
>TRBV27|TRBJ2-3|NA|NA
TGTGCCAGCACGTGGGGGGGCGAGAGCACAGATACGCAGTATTTT
CASTWGGESTDTQYF
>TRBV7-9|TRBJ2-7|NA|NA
TGTGCCAGCAGCCCTATGAAAAGCTCCTACGAGCAGTACTTC
CASSPMKSSYEQYF
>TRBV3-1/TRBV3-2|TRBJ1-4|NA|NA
TGTGCCAGCAGCCAAGCCACCAGTGCAACTAATGAAAAACTGTTTTTT
CASSQATSATNEKLFF
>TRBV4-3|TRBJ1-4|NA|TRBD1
TGCGCCAGCAGCCAAGATTTAAGACAGGGAAGAGAAAAACTGTTTTTT
CASSQDLRQGREKLFF
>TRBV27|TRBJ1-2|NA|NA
TGTGCCAGCAGTTTAGAGGGAATCTCTGGCTACACCTTC
CASSLEGISGYTF
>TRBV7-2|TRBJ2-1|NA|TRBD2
TGTGCCAGCAGCTTAGCCAGCGGGGGGCCATACAATGAGCAGTTCTTC
CASSLASGGPYNEQFF
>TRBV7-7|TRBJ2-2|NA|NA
TGTGCTAGCAGTGATTTTAGCGGAACTACCGGGGAGCTGTTTTTT
CASSDFSGTTGELFF
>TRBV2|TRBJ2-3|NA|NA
TGTGCCAGCAACGACTTTCTCACAGATACGCAGTATTTT
CASNDFLTDTQYF